Listed below are T cell receptor beta chains from one sample, sequenced in a study of cytomegalovirus exposure and HLA in healthy donors. TCRdb's table, derived via immunoSEQ multiplex PCR, lists solely in-frame clones and lacks some. The table has 120,000 to 150,000 clones, about 80% seen once; the top ten hold around 1.3%. Sequencing was carried out using PBMCs. The receptors were sampled from a male donor in good health and CMV-seropositive. Each CDR3 is given with its conserved first and last residue. Fields, in order: D gene, V gene, J gene, clone size, CDR3 protein, CDR3 DNA. A D gene is named only where the DNA matches it firmly. Clone size, where shown, is once, few, many, or a class for clones that have expanded.

.	TRBV6-6	TRBJ1-6	.	CASSDGQNSPLHF	TGTGCCAGCAGCGACGGACAGAATTCACCCCTCCACTTT
.	TRBV6-5	TRBJ1-1	.	CASSLRLGGTEAFF	TGTGCCAGCAGTTTACGTTTGGGGGGGACTGAAGCTTTCTTT
TRBD2	TRBV5-1	TRBJ2-3	.	CASSPGVSGISTDTQYF	TGCGCCAGCAGCCCCGGTGTGAGCGGGATATCCACAGATACGCAGTATTTT
TRBD2	TRBV10-3	TRBJ2-3	.	CAISEGLAGGGTDTQYF	TGTGCCATCAGTGAAGGGTTAGCGGGAGGCGGGACAGATACGCAGTATTTT
TRBD1	TRBV5-8	TRBJ2-1	.	CASSPGQGYEQFF	TGTGCCAGCAGCCCGGGACAGGGGTATGAGCAGTTCTTC
.	TRBV4-3	TRBJ2-1	.	CASSQDPLDRQRGQFF	TGCGCCAGCAGCCAAGATCCGTTAGACAGGCAGAGGGGGCAGTTCTTC
TRBD1	TRBV30	TRBJ2-2	.	CAWATGGFTGELFF	TGTGCCTGGGCCACAGGGGGCTTCACCGGGGAGCTGTTTTTT
.	TRBV15	TRBJ2-3	.	CATSKDRLMADTQYF	TGTGCCACCAGCAAAGACAGGCTTATGGCAGATACGCAGTATTTT
TRBD2	TRBV7-6	TRBJ2-5	few	CASSPTYSGSETQYF	TGTGCCAGCAGCCCGACGTATAGCGGGAGTGAGACCCAGTACTTC
TRBD2	TRBV7-9	TRBJ2-1	.	CSSSSTRGSSYNEQFF	TGTTCCAGCAGTTCCACGCGCGGGAGCTCCTACAATGAGCAGTTCTTC
.	TRBV28	TRBJ1-1	.	CASSLRGMNTEAFF	TGTGCCAGCAGTTTGCGGGGGATGAACACTGAAGCTTTCTTT
.	TRBV7-6	TRBJ2-3	.	CASSLAEGSDTQYF	TGTGCCAGCAGCTTAGCGGAGGGGAGCGATACGCAGTATTTT
TRBD2	TRBV9	TRBJ2-3	.	CASSVVAGGTDTQYF	TGTGCCAGCAGCGTAGTGGCGGGGGGCACAGATACGCAGTATTTT
TRBD2	TRBV4-3	TRBJ2-1	.	CASSDSRASGYNEQFF	TGCGCCAGCAGCGACTCCCGGGCTAGCGGATACAATGAGCAGTTCTTC
.	TRBV20-1	TRBJ2-1	few	CSARRNEQFF	TGCAGTGCTAGACGCAATGAGCAGTTCTTC
.	TRBV5-1	TRBJ2-5	once	CASSTGDAGVETQYF	TGCGCCAGCAGCACCGGCGACGCAGGGGTAGAGACCCAGTACTTC
TRBD2	TRBV19	TRBJ2-3	.	CASSMGTRGTDTQYF	TGTGCCAGTAGTATGGGGACTAGGGGTACAGATACGCAGTATTTT
.	TRBV19	TRBJ1-2	.	CASSITHRALNYGYTF	TGTGCCAGTAGTATCACCCACAGGGCCCTCAACTATGGCTACACCTTC
TRBD2	TRBV5-6	TRBJ2-7	.	CASSLAGGRRSEQYF	TGTGCCAGCAGCTTGGCGGGCGGGAGAAGATCGGAGCAGTACTTC
.	TRBV5-6	TRBJ2-7	few	CASSLLVRTYEQYF	TGTGCCAGCAGCTTGCTAGTACGTACGTACGAGCAGTACTTC
TRBD2	TRBV7-2	TRBJ2-6	.	CASSLDSGTGANVLTF	TGTGCCAGCAGCTTAGATAGCGGGACTGGGGCCAACGTCCTGACTTTC
.	TRBV6-1	TRBJ1-1	.	CASSGPRVGTEAFF	TGTGCCAGCAGTGGTCCCAGGGTGGGTACTGAAGCTTTCTTT
.	TRBV5-6	TRBJ1-2	.	CASSSRQPLYGYTF	TGTGCCAGCAGCTCCCGACAGCCCCTCTATGGCTACACCTTC
.	TRBV28	TRBJ2-7	.	CASSFSSGLLYEQYF	TGTGCCAGCAGTTTTTCCAGCGGACTCCTGTACGAGCAGTACTTC
TRBD1	TRBV6-5	TRBJ1-2	.	CASSYSGSRGRFGYTF	TGTGCCAGCAGTTACTCGGGTTCCAGGGGGCGTTTTGGCTACACCTTC
.	TRBV7-2	TRBJ2-3	.	CASSPRGLDTDTQYF	TGTGCCAGCAGCCCCCGAGGTTTGGACACAGATACGCAGTATTTT